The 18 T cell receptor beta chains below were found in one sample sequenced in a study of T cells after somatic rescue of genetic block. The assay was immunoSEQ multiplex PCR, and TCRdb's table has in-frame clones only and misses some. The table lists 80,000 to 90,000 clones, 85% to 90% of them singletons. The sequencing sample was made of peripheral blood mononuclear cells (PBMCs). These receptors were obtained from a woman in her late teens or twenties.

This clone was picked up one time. The DNA of the CDR3 is TGCGCCAGCAGTGAGCAGCAGGGGGCGGAAGCTTTCTTT. Its protein is CASSEQQGAEAFF. The chain carries TRBV10-1 and TRBJ1-1; 8 bases match TRBD1. Germline V gives CDR1 WNHNN, CDR2 SYGVQD (reference sequence). The CDR3 is 13 amino acids. With 2 bases clipped from V and 8 bases from J, the junction kept 4 bases outside the gene matches.

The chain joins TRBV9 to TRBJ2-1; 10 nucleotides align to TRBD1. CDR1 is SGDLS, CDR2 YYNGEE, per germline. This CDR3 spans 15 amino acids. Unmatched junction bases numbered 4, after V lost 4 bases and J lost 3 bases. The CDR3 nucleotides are TGTGCCAGCAGCCCTAGGGACAGGGGCTACAATGAGCAGTTCTTC. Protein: CASSPRDRGYNEQFF.

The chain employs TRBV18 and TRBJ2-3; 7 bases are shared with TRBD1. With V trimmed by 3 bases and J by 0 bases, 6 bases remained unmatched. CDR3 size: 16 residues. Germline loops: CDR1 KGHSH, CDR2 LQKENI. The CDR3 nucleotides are TGTGCCAGCTCACCGGGACAGCCGACTAGCACAGATACGCAGTATTTT. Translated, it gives CASSPGQPTSTDTQYF.

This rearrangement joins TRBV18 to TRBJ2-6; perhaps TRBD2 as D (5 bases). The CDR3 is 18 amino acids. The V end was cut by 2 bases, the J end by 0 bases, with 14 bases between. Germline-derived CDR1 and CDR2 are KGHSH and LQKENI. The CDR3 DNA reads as TGTGCCAGCTCACCAAGACGGGATTTTCTCTCTGGGGCCAACGTCCTGACTTTC. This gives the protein CASSPRRDFLSGANVLTF.

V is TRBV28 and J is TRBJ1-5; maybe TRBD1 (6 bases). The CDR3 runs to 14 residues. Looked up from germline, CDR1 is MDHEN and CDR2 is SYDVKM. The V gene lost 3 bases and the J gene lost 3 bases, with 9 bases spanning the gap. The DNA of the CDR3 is TGTGCCAGCAGTTTCGGGGGGCTCAATCAGCCCCAGCATTTT. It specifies CASSFGGLNQPQHF.

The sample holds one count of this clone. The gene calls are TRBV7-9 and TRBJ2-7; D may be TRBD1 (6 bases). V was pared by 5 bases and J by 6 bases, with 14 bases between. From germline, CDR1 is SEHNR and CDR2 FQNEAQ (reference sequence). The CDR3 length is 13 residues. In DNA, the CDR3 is TGTGCCAGCAGCCAAGACGGGACACGCGAGCAGTACTTC. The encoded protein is CASSQDGTREQYF.

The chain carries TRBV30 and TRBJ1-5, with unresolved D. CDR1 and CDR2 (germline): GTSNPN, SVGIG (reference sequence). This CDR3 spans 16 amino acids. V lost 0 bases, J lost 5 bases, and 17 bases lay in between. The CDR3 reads CAWSVRTAQRDQPQHF. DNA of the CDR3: TGTGCCTGGAGTGTACGTACAGCCCAAAGGGATCAGCCCCAGCATTTT.

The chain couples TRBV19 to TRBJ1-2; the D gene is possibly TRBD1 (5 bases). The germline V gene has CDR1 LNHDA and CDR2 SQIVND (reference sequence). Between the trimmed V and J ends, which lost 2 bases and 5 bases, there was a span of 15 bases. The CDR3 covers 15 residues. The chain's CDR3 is CASSINWQGAYGYTF. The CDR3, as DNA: TGTGCCAGTAGTATAAACTGGCAAGGGGCTTATGGCTACACCTTC.

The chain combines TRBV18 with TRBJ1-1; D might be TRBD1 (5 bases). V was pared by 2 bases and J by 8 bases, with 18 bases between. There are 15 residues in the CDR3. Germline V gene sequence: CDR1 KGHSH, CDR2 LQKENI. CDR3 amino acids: CASSPKNPGHQEAFF. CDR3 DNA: TGTGCCAGCTCACCAAAAAACCCGGGGCATCAAGAAGCTTTCTTT.

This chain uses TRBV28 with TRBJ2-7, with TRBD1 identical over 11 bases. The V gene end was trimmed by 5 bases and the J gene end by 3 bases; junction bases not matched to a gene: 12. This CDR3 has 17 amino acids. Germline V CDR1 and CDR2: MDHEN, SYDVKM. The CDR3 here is CASSGWAGTGGLYEQYF. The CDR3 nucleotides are TGTGCCAGCAGTGGTTGGGCTGGGACAGGGGGACTCTACGAGCAGTACTTC.

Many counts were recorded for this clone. In nucleotides, the CDR3 is TGCAGCGTTAGACAGGGGCCAGATACGCAGTATTTT. Residues: CSVRQGPDTQYF. The chain carries TRBV29-1 and TRBJ2-3, with 8 bases that match TRBD1. Germline CDR1 SQVTM, CDR2 ANQGSEA. This CDR3 is built from 12 residues. Trimming at V came to 5 bases and at J to 4 bases, leaving 2 bases not matched to a gene.

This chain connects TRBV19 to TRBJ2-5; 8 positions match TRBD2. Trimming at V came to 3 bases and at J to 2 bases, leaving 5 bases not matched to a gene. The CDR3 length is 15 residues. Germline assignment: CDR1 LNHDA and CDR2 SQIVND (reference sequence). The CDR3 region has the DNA TGTGCCAGTAGTATGGGACTAGGGATACAAGAGACCCAGTACTTC. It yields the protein CASSMGLGIQETQYF. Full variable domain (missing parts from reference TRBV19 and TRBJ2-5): DGGITQSPKYLFRKEGQNVTLSCEQNLNHDAMYWYRQDPGQGLRLIYYSQIVNDFQKGDIAEGYSVSREKKESFPLTVTSAQKNPTAFYLCASSMGLGIQETQYFGPGTRLLVL.

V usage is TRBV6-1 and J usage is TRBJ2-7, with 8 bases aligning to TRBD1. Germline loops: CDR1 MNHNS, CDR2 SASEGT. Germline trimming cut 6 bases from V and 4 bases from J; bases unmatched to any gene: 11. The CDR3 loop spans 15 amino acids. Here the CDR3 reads CASRDLRDRTYEQYF. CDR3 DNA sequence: TGTGCCAGCAGGGACCTACGGGACAGGACTTACGAGCAGTACTTC.

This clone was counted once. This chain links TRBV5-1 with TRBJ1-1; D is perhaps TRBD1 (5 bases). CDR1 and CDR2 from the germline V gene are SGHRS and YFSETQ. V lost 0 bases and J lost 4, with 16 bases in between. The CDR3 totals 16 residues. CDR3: CASSLAGNRGFTEAFF. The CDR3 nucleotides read TGCGCCAGCAGCTTGGCCGGTAATAGGGGATTCACTGAAGCTTTCTTT.

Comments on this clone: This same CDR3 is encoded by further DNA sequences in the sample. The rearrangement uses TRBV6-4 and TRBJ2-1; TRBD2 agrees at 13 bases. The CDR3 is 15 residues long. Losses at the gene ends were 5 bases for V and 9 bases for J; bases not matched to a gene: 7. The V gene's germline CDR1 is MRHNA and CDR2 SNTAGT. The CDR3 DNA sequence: TGTGCCAGCAGTCTTGGACTAGCGGGAGTGGGTGAGCAGTTCTTC. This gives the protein CASSLGLAGVGEQFF.

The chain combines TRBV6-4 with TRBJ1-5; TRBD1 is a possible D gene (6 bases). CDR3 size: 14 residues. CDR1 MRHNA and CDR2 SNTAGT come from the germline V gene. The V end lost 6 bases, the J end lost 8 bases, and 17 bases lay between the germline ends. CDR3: CASSGQFESEPQHF. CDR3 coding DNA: TGTGCCAGCAGCGGACAGTTTGAGAGCGAGCCCCAGCATTTT.

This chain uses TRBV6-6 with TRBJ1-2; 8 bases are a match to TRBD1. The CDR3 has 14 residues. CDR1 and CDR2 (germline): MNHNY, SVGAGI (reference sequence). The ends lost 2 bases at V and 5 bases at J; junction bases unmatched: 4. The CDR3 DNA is TGTGCCAGCAGTTACACCGGACAGGGATATGGCTACACCTTC. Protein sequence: CASSYTGQGYGYTF.

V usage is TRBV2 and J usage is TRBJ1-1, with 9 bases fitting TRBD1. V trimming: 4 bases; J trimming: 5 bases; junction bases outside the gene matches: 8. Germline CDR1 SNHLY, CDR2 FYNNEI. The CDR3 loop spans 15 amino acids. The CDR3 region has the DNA TGTGCCAGCAGTGCCGCACAGGGGGCGTGGACTGAAGCTTTCTTT. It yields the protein CASSAAQGAWTEAFF.